The sequence of this T cell receptor (beta chain) was determined in a study of blood T cell repertoires in COVID-19. The overall study: Acute and convalescent COVID-19 specimens originated in the United States, Italy and Spain.

Original methodology: Amplifying reference gene primers gave estimates of nucleated cell counts. Generated by immunoSEQ multiplex PCR, the TCRdb table keeps only in-frame clones and is missing some. V and J calls and clone size are copied from that table; D and trimming were computed from the DNA. The sample has some 75,000 clones, 88% seen once. This CDR3 spans 13 amino acids. The germline V gene has CDR1 LGHNA and CDR2 YNFKEQ. V lost 3 bases and J lost 9, with 13 bases in between. V usage is TRBV4-2 and J usage is TRBJ2-3; D is uncertain. The origin of this receptor is a man aged 70 or older with active or convalescent COVID-19. The sample was peripheral blood. The CDR3 sequence: CASSHVLSPTQYF. The CDR3 bases are TGTGCCAGCAGCCACGTGCTATCACCCACGCAGTATTTT.